This T cell receptor beta chain derives from a study of blood T cells in healthy people across ages (dated by TCRdb to the mid-2010s). General notes on the study: Template switching captured roughly one uniquely barcoded TCR beta cDNA molecule per two T cells in model experiments. To track age-related changes in TCR beta repertoire diversity, the study relied on deep sequencing normalized with unique cDNA molecular identifiers. The donors were split into four age groups: young (average around 16 years), middle-aged (roughly 42), aged (more than 60) and long-lived (approximately 80). Donors of different ages were randomly distributed across sequencing lanes to avoid experimental bias. Using the same blood draw, the study looked at two additional independent replicas of 1 million unique cDNA reads for two donors, one aged 18 to 29 and the other aged 80 or older.

Systemically healthy Caucasian individuals from Russia, 35 to 40 in total and aged about 6 to 100 years, were included as donors. Each donor gave ten milliliters of peripheral blood, drawn into EDTA-treated Vacutainer tubes. Ficoll-Paque density-gradient centrifugation was used to isolate PBMCs, with at least 6.5 million per sample. Trizol reagent was used to extract total RNA from the PBMCs, yielding at least 5 micrograms per sample. For every donor, an aliquot of PBMCs went through flow cytometry to measure the percentages of naive CD45RAhigh/CD27high T cells. With respect to this clonotype: Its antigen has not been determined. Base qualities are not at hand, and no much larger clone is one base apart.

The library came from 5' RACE. TCRdb records Illumina HiSeq 2500 as the sequencer. The second PCR ran for roughly 6 to 11 cycles and used a J-beta primer mix along with a sample-barcoded 5' primer. A unique molecular identifier was introduced onto each TCR beta cDNA molecule by a template-switch 5' adaptor carrying 12 random nucleotides. Each sample yielded at least 3 million CDR3-containing paired-end reads. All of the RNA was converted into first-strand cDNA using the Mint cDNA synthesis kit, with a TRBC-specific oligonucleotide serving as the primer. Following uracil-DNA glycosylase treatment, all cDNA underwent a first 18-cycle PCR with the universal primers M1SS and BC2_uni_R. In the source study's methods: For normalization, 1 million high-quality reads, each with a distinct molecular identifier, were randomly selected from each sample. Reads sharing molecular identifiers were discarded rather than binned into consensus sequences. MiTCR, with a Q25 quality threshold and the strictest error-elimination algorithm, was used for CDR3 identification, clonotype clustering and error correction. A nonparametric unseen species model with Euler transformation was used to estimate a lower bound on total TCR beta diversity. TCRdb took the public reads, trimmed them with fastp at Q25, ran MiXCR for clone calling and kept in-frame beta chains. Rows are unified per CDR3 protein, each entry keeping the most common DNA and genes. TCRdb, rather than the study authors, made the V and J calls. The sample records approximately 290,000 distinct CDR3 sequences, less than 30% of which are singletons. The ten largest clonotypes hold roughly 30% of the sample.

Summary of the overall study and its limitations: Observed TCR beta diversity correlated strongly with the percentage of naive T cells measured by flow cytometry. Estimates of total diversity based on one million sequenced T cells were regarded as lower bounds and as underestimates. Compared with the aged group, the long-lived group had more naive CD4+ T cells, fewer expanded clones and increased TCR diversity, suggesting age selection. Observed TCR beta diversity per million T cells fell roughly linearly with age, and a significant reduction was already apparent by age around 40. Bulk unsorted PBMC profiling prevented conclusive comparison of naive and antigen-experienced compartments. The CMV infection status of donors was not known, potentially confounding age-related changes in expanded clonotypes.

From the germline V gene (reference sequence), CDR1 is LNHNV and CDR2 is YYDKDF. At the junction V is shortened by 1 base and J by 4 bases; bases outside the gene matches: 9. Reading from cysteine to phenylalanine, the CDR3 counts 16 amino acids. Of the read, only the CDR3 DNA is kept; its 48 bases are in frame from base 1. The chain joins TRBV15 to TRBJ1-2, with 7 bases in between that match TRBD1. The sequencing sample was made of blood. This TCR was sampled from a woman between 70 and 85 years old in good health. The CDR3 sequence is CATSRGRQGEVYGYTF. The DNA sequence is TGTGCCACCAGCAGAGGGCGACAGGGAGAGGTCTATGGCTACACCTTC.